Shown below are 4 T cell receptor beta chains from a single sample sequenced in a study of blood T cell repertoires in COVID-19. The data were produced by immunoSEQ multiplex PCR, yet TCRdb's version contains in-frame clones alone and is incomplete. This table holds over 150,000 clones, roughly 79% found once. Sequencing was carried out using peripheral blood. The receptors stem from a woman in her sixties or seventies with acute or convalescent COVID-19.

V gene TRBV5-6 combines with J gene TRBJ2-7; TRBD2 matches at 8 bases. The CDR3 is made up of 19 amino acids. Germline assignment: CDR1 SGHDT and CDR2 YYEEEE. V dropped 0 bases and J dropped 0; count of bases not matched to a gene: 14. The CDR3 reads CASSLGLAGPKLSSYEQYF. In DNA form, the CDR3 reads TGTGCCAGCAGCTTGGGGTTAGCGGGACCCAAACTTAGCTCCTACGAGCAGTACTTC.

The chain recombines TRBV9 with TRBJ2-3; TRBD2 matches 10 bases. The length of the CDR3 is 14 residues. With V trimmed by 5 bases and J by 1 base, 1 base remained unmatched. The V gene's germline CDR1 is SGDLS and CDR2 YYNGEE. CDR3 coding DNA: TGTGCCAGCAGGGGGACTAGCGGCACAGATACGCAGTATTTT. Protein: CASRGTSGTDTQYF.

The V gene is TRBV7-3, the J gene TRBJ2-2; weak D call: TRBD1 (6 bases). Germline V lookup: CDR1 SGHTA, CDR2 FQGTGA. The CDR3 is 15 residues long. Trimming stripped 5 bases from V and 0 bases from J, with 10 bases between. The CDR3 protein is CASSPGQTNTGELFF. The CDR3 DNA is TGTGCCAGCAGCCCTGGACAGACGAACACCGGGGAGCTGTTTTTT.

The chain employs TRBV6-6 and TRBJ2-4, with TRBD1 matching over 7 bases. The CDR3 consists of 15 residues. Germline assignment: CDR1 MNHNY and CDR2 SVGAGI (reference sequence). The V gene end was trimmed by 2 bases and the J gene end by 4 bases; junction bases not matched to a gene: 5. The CDR3 DNA sequence: TGTGCCAGCAGTTACACGGCAGGGGGAAAAAACATTCAGTACTTC. Translated: CASSYTAGGKNIQYF.